These T cell receptor beta chains were read from a single sample in a study of blood T cell repertoires in COVID-19. TCRdb keeps only in-frame clones here, not all; method: immunoSEQ multiplex PCR. The data hold around 190,000 clones, with roughly 88% observed a single time. Sample: peripheral blood. The origin of the receptors is a human donor in a cohort sampled during active COVID-19. The CDR3 runs from the conserved cysteine through the conserved F or W. The order of the fields is CDR3 protein, V gene.

CDR3aa: CASSFSGRPYNEQFF
v_gene: TRBV6-5

CDR3aa: CASSYTPENNEQFF
v_gene: TRBV6-5

CDR3aa: CASRGLAGGPINEQFF
v_gene: TRBV10-1

CDR3aa: CATSPRVGARGNEQFF
v_gene: TRBV24-1

CDR3aa: CASSQVNF
v_gene: TRBV3-1/TRBV3-2

CDR3aa: CASSLTERGRGTEAFF
v_gene: TRBV18

CDR3aa: CASSLAVAGREQYF
v_gene: TRBV5-1

CDR3aa: CASSDPSGIRTGELFF
v_gene: TRBV10-2

CDR3aa: CASSYSGQGSPGGELFF
v_gene: TRBV5-1

CDR3aa: CASRDRGIVTQYF
v_gene: TRBV5-5

CDR3aa: CASSLAGVNTGELFF
v_gene: TRBV5-5

CDR3aa: CASSPRRGLSPLHF
v_gene: TRBV5-1

CDR3aa: CASSTGQGRETQYF
v_gene: TRBV5-1

CDR3aa: CASSSRGGEAADTQYF
v_gene: TRBV6-5

CDR3aa: CASSFVRGSGNTIYF
v_gene: TRBV28

CDR3aa: CASSPTSGWAYEQYF
v_gene: TRBV18

CDR3aa: CAGGIHSYNEQFF
v_gene: TRBV7-2

CDR3aa: CASRYRGQGYNEQFF
v_gene: TRBV5-4

CDR3aa: CASSLQVYEQYF
v_gene: TRBV6-2/TRBV6-3

CDR3aa: CASIDSGNQPQHF
v_gene: TRBV6-5

CDR3aa: CASSTGTGGVNQPQHF
v_gene: TRBV9

CDR3aa: CASSRTGTLNTEAFF
v_gene: TRBV5-1